The 11 T cell receptor beta chains below all came from one sample that was sequenced in a study of identical twins. TCRdb recomputed calls from the 5' RACE reads with MiXCR, one row per CDR3 protein. The profile shows roughly 230,000 distinct CDR3 sequences, about 8.9% of them singletons. These same records also appear under a second study, on yellow fever vaccine responses in identical twins.

Sequencing used CD8+ T cells sorted from blood. These receptors originate from a woman aged 18-29 years in good health.

This clonotype appeared a few times. The CDR3 coding sequence is TGTGCCAGCAGCTCCCCCGACCCCGCTAATGAGCAGTTCTTC. Its translation: CASSSPDPANEQFF. This chain uses TRBV7-2 with TRBJ2-1; D is undetermined. V lost 4 bases and J lost 7, with 14 bases in between. Germline CDR1 SGHTA, CDR2 FQGNSA. The CDR3 contains 14 residues.

This clonotype was recorded many times. The CDR3 protein is CASSEMTSGTDTQYF. CDR3 DNA sequence: TGTGCCAGCAGTGAAATGACTAGCGGAACTGATACGCAGTATTTT. The V gene is TRBV6-4, the J gene TRBJ2-3, with 9 bases lining up with TRBD2. Germline CDR1 MRHNA, CDR2 SNTAGT. Trimming at V came to 3 bases and at J to 6 bases, leaving 7 bases not matched to a gene. The CDR3 loop spans 15 amino acids.

This clonotype was seen ten or more times. The V call is TRBV20-1, the J call TRBJ2-2, with D uncertain. Trimming cost V 0 bases and J 0 bases, with 8 bases left between them. CDR1 and CDR2 (germline): DFQATT, SNEGSKA (reference sequence). This CDR3 has 15 amino acids. The CDR3 reads CSARDPPANTGELFF. In nucleotides, the CDR3 is TGCAGTGCTAGAGATCCCCCAGCGAACACCGGGGAGCTGTTTTTT.

This clonotype was seen more than once but under ten times. The rearrangement links TRBV13 to TRBJ2-1; 10 bases are a match to TRBD1. Germline values: CDR1 PRHDT, CDR2 FYEKMQ (reference sequence). The V segment lost 4 bases and the J segment 4 bases; nucleotides outside the gene matches: 7. The CDR3 totals 16 residues. The CDR3 loop is CASSSAGTGAYNEQFF. The CDR3 DNA reads as TGTGCCAGCAGCTCCGCCGGGACAGGGGCATACAATGAGCAGTTCTTC. The variable domain in full, completed from reference TRBV13 and TRBJ2-1, reads AAGVIQSPRHLIKEKRETATLKCYPIPRHDTVYWYQQGPGQDPQFLISFYEKMQSDKGSIPDRFSAQQFSDYHSELNMSSLELGDSALYFCASSSAGTGAYNEQFFGPGTRLTVL.

The J gene is TRBJ2-3, the V gene TRBV12-3 or TRBV12-4; D is unclear. The CDR3 spans 14 residues. The V and J ends lost 3 bases and 0 bases respectively, with 7 bases between them. The CDR3 reads CASSFPTSTDTQYF. DNA for the CDR3: TGTGCCAGCAGTTTCCCAACTAGCACAGATACGCAGTATTTT.

The chain recombines TRBV12-3 or TRBV12-4 with TRBJ1-5; D ambiguous. This CDR3 contains 13 residues. The germline V and J ends were trimmed by 3 bases and 7 bases, with 10 bases remaining between them. In DNA form, the CDR3 reads TGTGCCAGCAGTTTTACAGAGGAGCAGCCCCAGCATTTT. Translated: CASSFTEEQPQHF.

This clonotype has just a few counts. The V call is TRBV10-1, the J call TRBJ2-2; 11 nucleotides agree with TRBD2. Germline-derived CDR1 and CDR2 are WNHNN and SYGVQD (reference sequence). The CDR3 runs to 16 residues. Trimming removed 4 bases from V and 4 bases from J; junction bases left unmatched: 5. The CDR3 region is CASSASLAGGTGELFF. The CDR3, as DNA: TGCGCCAGCAGTGCTTCTCTAGCGGGAGGCACCGGGGAGCTGTTTTTT.

This clonotype occurred many times. The J gene is TRBJ2-1, the V gene TRBV27, with no clear D. CDR3 size: 15 residues. Trimming shortened V by 7 bases and J by 2 bases, and 15 bases separated the two germline ends. Germline V gene data show CDR1 as MNHEY and CDR2 as SMNVEV (reference sequence). The CDR3 DNA sequence: TGTGCCAGCACCGCATTACCCAAGCCCTACAATGAGCAGTTCTTC. It is translated as CASTALPKPYNEQFF.

The rearrangement joins TRBV6-1 to TRBJ2-1; D unresolved. This CDR3 has 13 residues. Germline V gives CDR1 MNHNS, CDR2 SASEGT. V shed 2 bases and J shed 7 bases, with 9 bases lying between them. The CDR3 is CASSEIEFNEQFF. CDR3 nucleotides: TGTGCCAGCAGTGAAATAGAATTTAATGAGCAGTTCTTC.

The chain recombines TRBV27 with TRBJ2-5; 12 bases align to TRBD2. V shed 2 bases, J shed 0 bases, and the junction held 4 bases outside the gene matches. The CDR3 is 17 amino acids. Germline lookup yields CDR1 MNHEY and CDR2 SMNVEV (reference sequence). The CDR3 DNA is TGTGCCAGCAGTTTACTAGCGGGGGGGGGAGACCAAGAGACCCAGTACTTC. This codes for CASSLLAGGGDQETQYF.

This clonotype has a handful of counts. The V call is TRBV4-2, the J call TRBJ2-3; D is unclear. The V gene lost 8 bases and the J gene lost 1 base, with 19 bases spanning the gap. Germline-derived CDR1 and CDR2 are LGHNA and YNFKEQ. The length of the CDR3 is 16 residues. The CDR3 DNA is TGTGCCAGCGCTCATAGTCCGTCTTCGGGCACAGATACGCAGTATTTT. Translation: CASAHSPSSGTDTQYF.